This T cell receptor (beta chain) was sequenced during a study of cytomegalovirus exposure and HLA in healthy donors (TCRdb year 2017). For the wider study: According to an earlier analysis of several hundred of the donors, about 179 million T cells yielded 117 million unique TCR beta sequences and approximately 280 Gb of sequence data. In a later analysis, previously published TCR beta repertoires from 666 donors were re-analyzed and high-resolution HLA genotyping was added so that TCR occurrence patterns could be studied. The T cell repertoires of about 700 subjects were profiled by immunosequencing and related to cytomegalovirus serostatus. In the later analysis, no new phenotypic data were used to find candidate immune exposures; instead, reliance was placed on TCR beta sequences and their occurrence across donors. Donor age, sex, ethnicity and CMV serostatus were collected together with the repertoire data. Both class I and class II loci were covered by HLA typing, at four-digit resolution. Besides the first cohort of roughly 660 subjects, a separate validation cohort made up of around 120 different subjects was used. An earlier analysis of roughly 580 of the donors used high-throughput TCR beta sequencing to judge whether each TCR beta V gene segment behaved as functional or pseudogenic. Four or five DR-DQ haplotypes were handled as single units for association and clustering because linkage in the cohort was strong. Every discovery cohort repertoire had been produced on one sequencing platform. Among about 360 genotyped donors of the cohort, an average of about 240,000 unique TCR beta nucleotide sequences were sequenced per donor, 15% to 20% of them non-productive. Approximately 300 gigabases of sequencing data and around 90 million unique TCR sequences made up an early release that covered approximately 650 HLA-typed donors. Genome-wide SNP genotypes for about 55% of the roughly 670 donors were used in a later genetic analysis, which treated that subset as a discovery cohort. The genetic ancestry cluster associated with self-reported Caucasian donors included 81% of the roughly 390 genotyped donors. The aim of the study was to test whether cataloging public T cell receptors could identify signatures of past pathogen exposure. The number of typed donors differed by locus: about 620-640 for A, B, C, DRB1 and DQB1; approximately 530 for DQA1; 606 for DPA1; and some 450 for DPB1. The study combined high-throughput TCR immunosequencing, statistical association of individual TCRs with disease status, and machine learning to predict cytomegalovirus infection status. Summary of the overall study and its limitations: An earlier analysis of roughly 570 of the donors showed that most TCR beta V segments appeared in productive rearrangements either about 87% or about 30% of the time, which broadly matched IMGT annotations. In a later analysis, HLA-associated TCR beta chains showed more clonal expansion and lower generation probabilities than non-associated chains that were equally common. Because the 87-base-pair reads could not distinguish some IMGT-functional V segments, including TRBV6-2 and TRBV6-3, those segments were excluded. According to a later analysis, most CMV-associated TCR beta chains appeared to be HLA-restricted, and the HLA associations seemed to be driven largely by CMV exposure. Three of the identified cytomegalovirus-associated TCR beta chains were confirmed in vitro to be specific for cytomegalovirus antigens. The classifier was reported to diagnose cytomegalovirus status with high specificity and sensitivity in both the original and validation cohorts. Roughly uniform sequencing depth across donors was assumed in presence/absence analyses, although this assumption may not hold. A further reported finding was that TCR beta sequences accurately predicted the HLA-A and HLA-B alleles for most subjects in the first cohort. Several of the top co-occurrence clusters appeared to be linked to parvovirus B19, influenza, CMV and Epstein-Barr virus, according to a later analysis. A later genetic analysis associated a missense DCLRE1C variant with V-gene and J-gene trimming of TCR beta chains, and an independent cohort replicated the association. Because HLA typing was missing for some donors at each locus, association tests included only the typed subset. A total of 150 to 200 TCR beta chains were listed by the study as associated with cytomegalovirus. This cohort had only TCR beta chains sequenced, and the lack of alpha or paired-chain data limited which features could be detected. Over 15 rarely observed V segments, including chromosome 9 orphons, were excluded from the earlier analysis of almost 600 of the donors because counts were too low. The authors suggested that the approach could potentially be generalized to other disease states and immunological phenotypes. Linkage disequilibrium might explain the correlated functional status among segregating V segments, but an unknown experimental factor could not be ruled out. In a later analysis, TCR association rates were found to vary across HLA loci, with the most associated TCRs seen for DRB1 alleles and the fewest for HLA-C alleles. While some public TCRs were present in many individuals, most TCR sequences turned up only very rarely across donors. A group of highly shared sequence variants was considered likely to be a technical artifact of the sequencing pipeline. Immune exposure information for the cohort was limited to CMV serostatus. At a false discovery rate of 0.05, a later analysis linked fewer than 20,000 TCR beta sequences to specific HLA alleles. Assigning TCR associations to individual alleles was difficult when HLA alleles, especially DR and DQ, strongly co-occurred. According to a later genetic analysis, donors in an Asian-associated ancestry cluster had fewer N-insertions in productive TCRs than the approximately 630-donor mean.

The germline ends are 20 bases apart after V is trimmed by 3 bases and J by 3 bases. The CDR3 numbers 18 residues from cysteine through phenylalanine. The retained sequence is limited to the CDR3, 54 bases, with the frame set at the first base. In the germline V gene, CDR1 corresponds to SGHDN and CDR2 to FVKESK. In the case of this clone: What this receptor recognizes is not known. Per-base qualities were not stored, and no clone one base away is much larger.

The cohort was made up of roughly 670 healthy bone marrow donors. Cohort members were all nominally healthy when sampled, although unrecorded immune exposures were likely present. The donor was CMV seropositive and belonged to the group of a few hundred seropositive cohort members. A peripheral blood sample was collected from each donor, and TCR beta sequencing was performed on peripheral blood mononuclear cells. Genomic DNA extraction from the blood cell samples was performed with the Qiagen DNeasy Blood Extraction Kit. The library was made by the immunoSEQ multiplex PCR assay. For the multiplex PCR, a mixture combining 60 forward primers for TCR Vbeta segments and 13 reverse primers for TCR Jbeta segments was used. The CDR3 region of rearranged TCR beta genes was amplified from genomic DNA with a multiplex PCR assay. Amplified TCR beta libraries were sequenced as 87-base-pair reads on the Illumina HiSeq System. The source study handled its data this way. A later analysis counted around 72 million unique TCR beta chains across the roughly 700 repertoires, and around 9.9 million of these chains were shared by at least two donors. Raw reads were error-corrected and collapsed into unique sequences with a nearest-neighbor algorithm that merged closely related sequences to remove PCR and sequencing errors. To assign V, D and J gene segments, CDR3 sequences were aligned to IMGT reference sequences. For a sequence to be retained, at least a six-nucleotide match to both a V gene segment and a J gene segment was required. Rearrangements were called productive when the CDR3 lacked stop codons and stayed in frame with V and J; all others were non-productive. Following IMGT convention, CDR3 was defined as the stretch from the second conserved V-encoded cysteine to the conserved J-encoded phenylalanine. The earlier analysis of 500 to 750 of the donors excluded any sequence lacking an unambiguous match to a single V gene segment. An earlier analysis of approximately 590 of the donors classified V segments as functional when productive rearrangements were above 56.7% and as segregating when the standard deviation between donors was above 5%. To diagnose cytomegalovirus status from the catalog of TCR beta chain sequences, a statistical classification framework was built. In a later analysis, TCR nucleotide sequences were compared against IMGT/GENE-DB human TR gene sequences so that V and J genes could be assigned. Using the TCRdist pipeline, a later analysis assigned CDR3 sequences along with most-parsimonious VDJ recombination scenarios. In a later analysis, each TCR beta chain was defined by its CDR3 amino acid sequence together with its V-gene family, and reads lacking a unique V-gene family were excluded. In a later analysis, 450 to 600 highly shared, low-generation-probability nucleotide sequences were removed to address suspected cross-contamination and a sequencing artifact. In a later analysis, a clonal expansion index for each public chain was calculated from normalized within-repertoire ranks of inferred template counts. In a later analysis, generation probabilities were computed with a VDJ recombination model fitted to out-of-frame rearrangements, and the resulting probabilities were checked against IGoR. In a later analysis, TCR-TCR, TCR-HLA and TCR-CMV co-occurrence was scored with hypergeometric tests, and a repertoire-size bias correction was applied to TCR pairs. In a later analysis, false discovery rates were estimated by permuting HLA or CMV assignments 20 times. In a later analysis, co-occurring TCRs were grouped with DBSCAN, and TCRdist sequence similarity was added when clustering was performed within HLA-allele-positive subsets. Repertoires with fewer than 30,000 or more than 120,000 public chains, plus five repertoires with anomalous nucleotide sharing, were excluded from co-occurrence clustering. The table comes from immuneACCESS by way of TCRdb, which keeps in-frame sequences with V and J called. Part of the clones is missing from these tables; in studies checked, under half for an unresolved V gene and the rest for unknown reasons. That table furnishes V, J and clone size, whereas the DNA furnished D and trimming. Recorded for this sample are approximately 190,000 clones; 70% to 80% of them occurred a single time. Of the sample, 2.1% is held by the ten largest clones.

The chain is made from TRBV14 and TRBJ2-2; the D segment could be TRBD1, given 5 matching bases. The specimen sequenced was PBMCs. The TCR originated in a woman in her twenties or thirties in good health and CMV-seropositive. The DNA sequence is as follows: TGTGCCAGCAGCCACCTCATAGGGAAGGGGCGTTACACCGGGGAGCTGTTTTTT. Its translation reads: CASSHLIGKGRYTGELFF.